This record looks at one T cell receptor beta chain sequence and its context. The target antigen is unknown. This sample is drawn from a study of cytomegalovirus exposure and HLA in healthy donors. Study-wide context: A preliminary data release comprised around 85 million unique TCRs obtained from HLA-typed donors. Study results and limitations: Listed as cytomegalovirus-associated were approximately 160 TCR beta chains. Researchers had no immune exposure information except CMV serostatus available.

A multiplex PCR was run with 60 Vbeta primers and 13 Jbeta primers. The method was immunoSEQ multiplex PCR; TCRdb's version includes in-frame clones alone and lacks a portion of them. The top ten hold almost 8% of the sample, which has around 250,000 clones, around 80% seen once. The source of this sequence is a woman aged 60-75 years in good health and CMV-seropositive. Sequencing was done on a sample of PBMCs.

The CDR3 DNA is TGTGCCAGCAGCGCCCCAAAAACGGGAACTGAAGCTTTCTTT. Translated, it gives CASSAPKTGTEAFF. The V and J genes are TRBV11-2 and TRBJ1-1; D remains unclear. The germline V gene has CDR1 SGHAT and CDR2 FQNNGV. There are 14 residues in the CDR3. V shed 5 bases and J shed 5 bases, with 15 bases lying between them.